Listed below are T cell receptor beta chains from one sample, sequenced in a study of blood T cell repertoires in COVID-19. Using immunoSEQ multiplex PCR, the repertoire was profiled, and TCRdb retains in-frame clones only, with some absent. The sample comprises 130,000 to 150,000 clones, about 86% of which are singletons, and 3% to 3.5% rests with the top ten. Sequencing was performed on peripheral blood. The source is a woman of 80 years or more with acute or convalescent COVID-19. CDR3s include the opening cysteine and the closing phenylalanine or tryptophan. D genes are given only for firm matches. Only part of the rows carry a size: once, few, many, or a class if the clone is expanded.

clone_size d_call j_call v_call cdr3_nt cdr3_aa
. . TRBJ1-2 TRBV20-1 TGCAGTGGTGGGGCGTTGGGCTACACCTTC CSGGALGYTF
. . TRBJ2-1 TRBV13 TGTGCCAGCAGCAATAGCAGGCAGGGCGGCAATGAGCAGTTCTTC CASSNSRQGGNEQFF
. . TRBJ1-5 TRBV6-5 TGTGCCAGCACCTTCGGAGAAAATCAGCCCCAGCATTTT CASTFGENQPQHF
. TRBD1 TRBJ2-1 TRBV7-2 TGTGCCAGCAGCTTACGGACAGGAATTGTCTACAATGAGCAGTTCTTC CASSLRTGIVYNEQFF
. TRBD2 TRBJ2-7 TRBV11-2 TGTGCCAGCAGCCGCGAGCGGGGCCCAATCTACGAGCAGTACTTC CASSRERGPIYEQYF
. . TRBJ2-2 TRBV11-3 TGTGCCAGCAGCTTAGTAACCAGCACCGGGGAGCTGTTTTTT CASSLVTSTGELFF
. . TRBJ1-2 TRBV2 TGTGCCAGCAGATCCTATCCGGGTGGCTACACCTTC CASRSYPGGYTF
. . TRBJ1-1 TRBV5-6 TGTGCCAGCAGCCGAGGGGGTTGGGGGCGGACTGAAGCTTTCTTT CASSRGGWGRTEAFF
. . TRBJ1-2 TRBV9 TGTGCCAGCAGCGTAGATCCCTACTCTAACTATGGCTACACCTTC CASSVDPYSNYGYTF
. . TRBJ1-3 TRBV5-1 TGCGCCAGCAGCTTGTTTGCTTCAGGGGTTGGAGGAAACACCATATATTTT CASSLFASGVGGNTIYF
. . TRBJ2-5 TRBV12-3/TRBV12-4 TGTGCCAGCAGTATACGACACGAAGAGACCCAGTACTTC CASSIRHEETQYF
. TRBD1 TRBJ1-5 TRBV7-6 TGTGCCAGCAGCCCGGGGAACAGGGGTCATCAGCCCCAGCATTTT CASSPGNRGHQPQHF
. . TRBJ1-5 TRBV7-2 TGTGCCAGCAGCTTCAGGGGTGGCAATCAGCCCCAGCATTTT CASSFRGGNQPQHF
. TRBD1 TRBJ1-6 TRBV10-3 TGTGCCATCAGTGCGGCCGGGACAGGGAAGTCACCCCTCCACTTT CAISAAGTGKSPLHF
few . TRBJ1-1 TRBV10-3 TGTGCCATCAGTCTGGATCGGACTATTGAAGCTTTCTTT CAISLDRTIEAFF
. TRBD1 TRBJ1-2 TRBV7-9 TGTGCCAGCAGCTCCGACGGGGACAGGGTTATGAGGGGCTACACCTTC CASSSDGDRVMRGYTF
. . TRBJ1-1 TRBV3-1/TRBV3-2 TGTGCCAGCAGCCAAGGTGAGGGTAGGACTGAAGCTTTCTTT CASSQGEGRTEAFF
. . TRBJ2-7 TRBV5-5 TGTGCCAGCAGCTTCTCGACTAGGGTAGACTACGAGCAGTACTTC CASSFSTRVDYEQYF
many . TRBJ2-2 TRBV7-3 TGTGCCAGCAGCTTACGGAACACCGGGGAGCTGTTTTTT CASSLRNTGELFF
. TRBD1 TRBJ1-2 TRBV27 TGTGCCAGCAGTTTTTCGGGACAGGGTTATGGCTACACCTTC CASSFSGQGYGYTF
. . TRBJ2-7 TRBV13 TGTGCCAGCAGCTTAGGCCCAAACTACGAGCAGTACTTC CASSLGPNYEQYF
. TRBD1 TRBJ1-2 TRBV15 TGTGCCACCAGTGGTGACAGGGGGCCGTCAAGCTACACCTTC CATSGDRGPSSYTF
. TRBD1 TRBJ2-2 TRBV2 TGTGCCAGCAAAAGGGGTGGGGGACAGGGGTTGACCGGGGAGCTGTTTTTT CASKRGGGQGLTGELFF
. TRBD2 TRBJ2-3 TRBV5-1 TGCGCCAGCAGCTCCGGGAGAGGCAGCGGGGGGGCAGATACGCAGTATTTT CASSSGRGSGGADTQYF